The clone carrying this T cell receptor beta chain has only a few counts. Original handling: Amplification from reference gene primers served as the basis for estimated nucleated cell counts. Sequencing used immunoSEQ multiplex PCR; TCRdb keeps in-frame clones, though not all of them. V, J and clone size are taken as reported in that table, and D and trimming were inferred from the DNA itself. This table holds about 150,000 clones, roughly 83% found once. The data belong to a study of blood T cell repertoires in COVID-19. Study information: COVID-19 samples, acute and convalescent, were from the United States, Italy and Spain.

The V gene's germline CDR1 is SGHAT and CDR2 FQNNGV. Trimming shortened V by 1 base and J by 4 bases, and 11 bases separated the two germline ends. This CDR3 contains 14 residues. Categorization into cohorts depended on clinical history that participants reported. A COVID-19 case had been met by exposed participants during the 2 weeks before study entry. The sample was PBMCs or T cells enriched from blood (not recorded which). The chain has TRBV11-2 and TRBJ2-7; possibly TRBD1 for D (5 bases). This sequence was found in a man in his 70s who had been exposed to COVID-19. The CDR3 here is CASSLGSGWYEQYF. The DNA for the CDR3 is TGTGCCAGCAGCTTAGGGTCAGGGTGGTACGAGCAGTACTTC.